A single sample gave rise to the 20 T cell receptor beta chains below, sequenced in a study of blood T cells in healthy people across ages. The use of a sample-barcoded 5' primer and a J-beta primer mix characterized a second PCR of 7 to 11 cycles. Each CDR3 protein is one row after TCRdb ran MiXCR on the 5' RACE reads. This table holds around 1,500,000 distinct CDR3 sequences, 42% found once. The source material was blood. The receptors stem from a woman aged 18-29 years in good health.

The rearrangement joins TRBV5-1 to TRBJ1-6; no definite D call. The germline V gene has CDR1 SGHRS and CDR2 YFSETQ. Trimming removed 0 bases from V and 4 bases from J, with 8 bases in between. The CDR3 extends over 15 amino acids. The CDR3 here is CASSLDTTYNSPLHF. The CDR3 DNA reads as TGCGCCAGCAGCTTGGACACTACTTATAATTCACCCCTCCACTTT.

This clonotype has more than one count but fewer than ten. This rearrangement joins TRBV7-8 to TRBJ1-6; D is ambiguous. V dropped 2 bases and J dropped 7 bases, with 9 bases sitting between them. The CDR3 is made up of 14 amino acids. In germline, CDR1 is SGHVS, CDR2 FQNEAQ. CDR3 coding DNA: TGTGCCAGCAGCTTAAACAGATCCAATTCACCCCTCCACTTT. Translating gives CASSLNRSNSPLHF.

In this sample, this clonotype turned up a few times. The chain's CDR3 is CSATDGARSSYNEQFF. The DNA for the CDR3 is TGCAGTGCTACCGATGGGGCGAGGAGCTCCTACAATGAGCAGTTCTTC. This chain connects TRBV20-1 to TRBJ2-1; weak D call: TRBD1 (5 bases). The CDR3 has 16 residues. Deletions cut 4 bases from V and 0 bases from J, with 16 bases between. Germline CDR1 and CDR2: DFQATT and SNEGSKA (reference sequence).

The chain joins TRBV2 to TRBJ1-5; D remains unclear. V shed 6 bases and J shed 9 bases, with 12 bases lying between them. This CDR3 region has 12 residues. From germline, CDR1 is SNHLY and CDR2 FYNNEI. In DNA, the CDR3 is TGTGCCAGCAGGTCGGGCCCCTCGCCCCAGCATTTT. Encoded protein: CASRSGPSPQHF.

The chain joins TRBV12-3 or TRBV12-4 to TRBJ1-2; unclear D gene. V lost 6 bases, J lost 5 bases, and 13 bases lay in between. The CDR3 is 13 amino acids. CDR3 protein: CASSPRERYGYTF. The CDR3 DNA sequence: TGTGCCAGCAGCCCTCGGGAGAGGTATGGCTACACCTTC.

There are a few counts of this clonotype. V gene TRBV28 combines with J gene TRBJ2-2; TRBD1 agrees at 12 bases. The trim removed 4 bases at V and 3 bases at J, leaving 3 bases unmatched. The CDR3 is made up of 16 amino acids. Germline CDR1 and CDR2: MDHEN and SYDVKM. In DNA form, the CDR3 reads TGTGCCAGCAGTTCCCGGGACAGGGGGCACACCGGGGAGCTGTTTTTT. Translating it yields CASSSRDRGHTGELFF.

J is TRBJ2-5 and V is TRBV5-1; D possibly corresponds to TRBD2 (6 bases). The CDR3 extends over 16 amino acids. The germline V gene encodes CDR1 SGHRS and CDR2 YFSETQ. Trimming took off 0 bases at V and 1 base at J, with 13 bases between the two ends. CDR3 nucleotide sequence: TGCGCCAGCAGCTTGGTAAGCGGGTGGACCCAAGAGACCCAGTACTTC. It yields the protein CASSLVSGWTQETQYF.

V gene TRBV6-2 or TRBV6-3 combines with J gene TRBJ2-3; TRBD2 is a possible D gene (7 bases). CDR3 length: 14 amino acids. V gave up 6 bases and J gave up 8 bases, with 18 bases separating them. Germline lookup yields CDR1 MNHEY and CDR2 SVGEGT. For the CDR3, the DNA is TGTGCCAGCAGGCCGGGGGGCTTAACGGGTACGCAGTATTTT. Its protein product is CASRPGGLTGTQYF.

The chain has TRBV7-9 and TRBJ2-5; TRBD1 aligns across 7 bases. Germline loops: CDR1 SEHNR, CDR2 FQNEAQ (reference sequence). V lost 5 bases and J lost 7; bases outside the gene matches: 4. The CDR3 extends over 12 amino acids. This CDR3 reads CASSTDRLTQYF. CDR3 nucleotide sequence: TGTGCCAGCAGCACGGACAGGCTGACCCAGTACTTC.

In nucleotides, the CDR3 is TGTGCCAGCAGCTTAGCCCGATCACTCCGGGGGGGCACAGATACGCAGTATTTT. It is translated as CASSLARSLRGGTDTQYF. The J gene is TRBJ2-3, the V gene TRBV7-2; TRBD2 aligns across 7 bases. Germline CDR1 SGHTA, CDR2 FQGNSA. After removal of 0 bases from V and 1 base from J, the junction contained 10 bases not matched to a gene. The length of the CDR3 is 18 residues.

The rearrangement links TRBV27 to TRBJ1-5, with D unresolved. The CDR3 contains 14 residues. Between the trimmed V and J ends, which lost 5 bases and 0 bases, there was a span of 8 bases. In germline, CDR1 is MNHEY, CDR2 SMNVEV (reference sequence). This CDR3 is CASSRNRSNQPQHF. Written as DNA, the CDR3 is TGTGCCAGCAGTCGTAACCGTAGCAATCAGCCCCAGCATTTT.

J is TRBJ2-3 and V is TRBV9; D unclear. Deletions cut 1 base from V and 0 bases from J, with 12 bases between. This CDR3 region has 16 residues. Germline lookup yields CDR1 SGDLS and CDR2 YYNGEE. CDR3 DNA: TGTGCCAGCAGCGTACTCACGACGGCCAGCACAGATACGCAGTATTTT. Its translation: CASSVLTTASTDTQYF. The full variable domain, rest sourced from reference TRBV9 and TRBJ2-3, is DSGVTQTPKHLITATGQRVTLRCSPRSGDLSVYWYQQSLDQGLQFLIQYYNGEERAKGNILERFSAQQFPDLHSELNLSSLELGDSALYFCASSVLTTASTDTQYFGPGTRLTVL.

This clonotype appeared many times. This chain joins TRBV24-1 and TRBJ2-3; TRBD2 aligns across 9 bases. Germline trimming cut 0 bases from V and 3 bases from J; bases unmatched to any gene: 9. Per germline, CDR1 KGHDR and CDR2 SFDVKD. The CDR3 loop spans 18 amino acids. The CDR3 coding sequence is TGTGCCACCAGTGATTTGGGGTTAGCGGGAGCTCTTACAGATACGCAGTATTTT. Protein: CATSDLGLAGALTDTQYF.

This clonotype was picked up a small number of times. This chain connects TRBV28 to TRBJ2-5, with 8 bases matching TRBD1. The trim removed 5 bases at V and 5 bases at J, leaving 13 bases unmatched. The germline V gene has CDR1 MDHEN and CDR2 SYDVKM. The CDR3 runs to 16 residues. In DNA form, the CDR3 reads TGTGCCAGCAGTCGATCCTTAGACAGGGGTTGGGAGACCCAGTACTTC. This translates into CASSRSLDRGWETQYF.

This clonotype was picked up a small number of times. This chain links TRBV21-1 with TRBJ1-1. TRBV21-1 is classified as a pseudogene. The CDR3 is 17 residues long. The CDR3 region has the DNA TGTGCCAGCAGCAAAGATCGGCAGAAGAAGGACCGCACTGAAGCTTTCTTT. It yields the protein CASSKDRQKKDRTEAFF.

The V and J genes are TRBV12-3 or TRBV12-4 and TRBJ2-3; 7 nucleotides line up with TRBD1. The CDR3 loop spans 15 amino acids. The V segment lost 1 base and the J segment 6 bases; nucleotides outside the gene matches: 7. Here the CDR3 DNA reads TGTGCCAGCAGTTTAGGTCGAGGGGGCCGGGATACGCAGTATTTT. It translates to CASSLGRGGRDTQYF.

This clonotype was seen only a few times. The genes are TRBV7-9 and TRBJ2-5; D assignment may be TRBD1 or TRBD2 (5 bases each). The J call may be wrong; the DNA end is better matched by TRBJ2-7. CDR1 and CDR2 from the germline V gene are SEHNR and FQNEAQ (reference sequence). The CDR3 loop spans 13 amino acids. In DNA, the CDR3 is TGTGCCAGCAGCCTCTCGTTGGGGGACGAGCAGTACTTC. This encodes CASSLSLGDEQYF.

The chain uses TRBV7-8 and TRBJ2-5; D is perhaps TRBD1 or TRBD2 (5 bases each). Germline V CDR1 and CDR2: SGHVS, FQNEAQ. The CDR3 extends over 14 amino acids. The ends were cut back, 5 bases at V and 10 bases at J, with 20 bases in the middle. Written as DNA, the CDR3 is TGTGCCAGCAGCGCAAGAGGAGAGAGGGGAGACCAGTACTTC. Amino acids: CASSARGERGDQYF.

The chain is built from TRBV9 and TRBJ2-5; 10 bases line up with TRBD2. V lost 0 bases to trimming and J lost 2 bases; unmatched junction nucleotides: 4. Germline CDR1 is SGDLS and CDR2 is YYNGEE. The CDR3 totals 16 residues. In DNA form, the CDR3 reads TGTGCCAGCAGCGTAGGAGTAGCGGGGGGTCAAGAGACCCAGTACTTC. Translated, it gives CASSVGVAGGQETQYF. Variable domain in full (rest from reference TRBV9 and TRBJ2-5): DSGVTQTPKHLITATGQRVTLRCSPRSGDLSVYWYQQSLDQGLQFLIQYYNGEERAKGNILERFSAQQFPDLHSELNLSSLELGDSALYFCASSVGVAGGQETQYFGPGTRLLVL.

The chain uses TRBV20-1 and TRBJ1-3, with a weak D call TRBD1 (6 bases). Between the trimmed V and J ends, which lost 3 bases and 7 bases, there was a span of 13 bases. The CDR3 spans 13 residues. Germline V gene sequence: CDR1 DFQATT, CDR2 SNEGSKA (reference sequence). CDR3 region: CSASWTQGNTIYF. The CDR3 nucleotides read TGCAGTGCTAGTTGGACTCAGGGGAACACCATATATTTT.